These 31 T cell receptor beta chains were all obtained from the same sample, sequenced in a study of T cells after yellow fever vaccination. TCRdb called the 5' RACE reads again in MiXCR, with one record for every CDR3 protein. The sample holds about 94,000 distinct CDR3 sequences; roughly 9% are singletons and the top ten take approximately 17%. This specimen consisted of CD8+ T cells not binding an NS4B(214-222) dextramer, sorted from PBMCs, obtained roughly 15 days after the first yellow fever vaccination. The source is a man younger than 30 who received the YFV17D yellow fever vaccine.

The rearrangement links TRBV21-1 to TRBJ2-7; the table names TRBD2, a call not compared with the DNA. TRBV21-1 corresponds to a pseudogene. The CDR3 is 19 amino acids. CDR3 DNA sequence: TGTGCCAGCAGCAAAGTGAGGGCGTGTGAGAACCGCATACCTTACGAGCAGTACTTC. It specifies CASSKVRACENRIPYEQYF.

This clonotype has a handful of counts. CDR3 sequence: CAISESRADGDGIHEQYF. CDR3 bases: TGTGCCATCAGTGAGTCCCGGGCAGACGGCGACGGTATTCACGAGCAGTACTTC. This rearrangement joins TRBV10-3 to TRBJ2-7, with D uncertain. Germline CDR1 is ENHRY and CDR2 is SYGVKD. The CDR3 runs to 18 residues. V dropped 0 bases and J dropped 5 bases, with 23 bases sitting between them.

The chain recombines TRBV7-9 with TRBJ1-1, with D uncertain. CDR1 and CDR2 (germline): SEHNR, FQNEAQ (reference sequence). V was clipped by 1 base and J by 0 bases, with 9 bases between them. The CDR3 covers 15 residues. CDR3 region: CASSLVVTMNTEAFF. The DNA of the CDR3 is TGTGCCAGCAGCTTAGTAGTAACGATGAACACTGAAGCTTTCTTT.

This clonotype was seen more than once but under ten times. The chain employs TRBV14 and TRBJ2-5; no reliable D call. In germline, CDR1 is SGHDN, CDR2 FVKESK. V was pared by 0 bases and J by 5 bases, with 13 bases between. The CDR3 loop spans 15 amino acids. CDR3 nucleotides: TGTGCCAGCAGCCAAGAGTTTTACACAACGGAGACCCAGTACTTC. As protein: CASSQEFYTTETQYF. The full variable domain, with the rest looked up from reference TRBV14 and TRBJ2-5, is EAGVTQFPSHSVIEKGQTVTLRCDPISGHDNLYWYRRVMGKEIKFLLHFVKESKQDESGMPNNRFLAERTGGTYSTLKVQPAELEDSGVYFCASSQEFYTTETQYFGPGTRLLVL.

This clonotype was observed a few times. The CDR3 sequence is CASSYLTGLNQPQHF. CDR3 DNA: TGTGCCAGCAGTTACCTGACAGGGCTAAATCAGCCCCAGCATTTT. The chain links TRBV6-2 or TRBV6-3 to TRBJ1-5; 7 nucleotides match TRBD1. J was trimmed by 4 bases and V by 2 bases; bases with no gene match: 5. This CDR3 spans 15 amino acids. Germline values: CDR1 MNHEY, CDR2 SVGEGT.

The rearrangement joins TRBV5-6 to TRBJ2-7; 10 bases align to TRBD1. The J segment lost 4 bases and the V segment lost 3 bases, leaving 7 bases of the junction unmatched. This CDR3 comprises 15 residues. Per germline, CDR1 SGHDT and CDR2 YYEEEE. CDR3 DNA: TGTGCCAGCAGCTCACTGGGACAGGGGACGTACGAGCAGTACTTC. Its protein is CASSSLGQGTYEQYF.

The rearrangement uses TRBV20-1 and TRBJ1-4, with D maybe TRBD1 (5 bases). V was pared by 0 bases and J by 6 bases, with 11 bases between. The germline V gene encodes CDR1 DFQATT and CDR2 SNEGSKA (reference sequence). The CDR3 has 14 amino acids. CDR3 sequence reads: CSARDLQDYEKLFF. For the CDR3, the DNA is TGCAGTGCTAGAGATCTACAGGACTATGAAAAACTGTTTTTT.

Comment on this clonotype: This may come from a read error, since a much larger clone is one base off. The CDR3 DNA is TGTGCCAGCAGCATCAACCCCGGGAGGGGGAACTCCGGGGAGCTGTTTTTT. Amino acids: CASSINPGRGNSGELFF. This chain connects TRBV9 to TRBJ2-2; 8 positions match TRBD2. Germline CDR1 and CDR2: SGDLS and YYNGEE. This CDR3 is 17 amino acids long.

The CDR3 DNA follows: TGCGCCAGCAGCTTGACAGACAATGAGCAGTTCTTC. Residues: CASSLTDNEQFF. The V gene is TRBV5-1, the J gene TRBJ2-1, with D unresolved. Germline CDR1 and CDR2: SGHRS and YFSETQ. This CDR3 region has 12 residues. V gave up 1 base and J gave up 5 bases, with 4 bases separating them.

J is TRBJ2-6 and V is TRBV27, with unresolved D. V was trimmed by 3 bases and J by 0 bases, leaving 6 bases between them. There are 15 residues in the CDR3. Germline CDR1 and CDR2: MNHEY and SMNVEV (reference sequence). The CDR3 sequence: CASSFKDSGANVLTF. CDR3 bases: TGTGCCAGCAGTTTCAAGGACTCTGGGGCCAACGTCCTGACTTTC.

The chain uses TRBV28 and TRBJ1-5; D is uncertain. The V end lost 5 bases, the J end lost 1 base, and 21 bases lay between the germline ends. The CDR3 totals 18 residues. The germline CDR1 and CDR2 sequences are MDHEN and SYDVKM. The CDR3 nucleotides read TGTGCCAGCAGTAACCAAGACCCATACCGGTGGAGCAATCAGCCCCAGCATTTT. This gives the protein CASSNQDPYRWSNQPQHF.

This clonotype was recorded a few times. The chain uses TRBV4-2 and TRBJ1-2, with D perhaps TRBD1 (6 bases). Trimming took off 0 bases at V and 4 bases at J, with 15 bases between the two ends. CDR3 length equals 16 residues. Germline CDR1 reads LGHNA; CDR2 reads YNFKEQ. Written as DNA, the CDR3 is TGTGCCAGCAGCCAAGAAGAGGGGGGCGCTGGCTATGGCTACACCTTC. Its translation: CASSQEEGGAGYGYTF.

This clonotype was seen a few times. The chain recombines TRBV30 with TRBJ1-1; 7 nucleotides line up with TRBD1. V lost 7 bases, J lost 7 bases, and 12 bases stayed unmatched. Germline values: CDR1 GTSNPN, CDR2 SVGIG (reference sequence). This CDR3 is built from 13 residues. The CDR3 here is CASSPEGAGEAFF. CDR3 nucleotides: TGTGCCTCGAGCCCAGAGGGGGCTGGTGAAGCTTTCTTT.

This clonotype was observed a few times. The genes are TRBV27 and TRBJ2-7; 11 bases are shared with TRBD1. This CDR3 spans 15 amino acids. V lost 5 bases to trimming and J lost 5 bases; unmatched junction nucleotides: 8. From germline, CDR1 is MNHEY and CDR2 SMNVEV (reference sequence). Here the CDR3 reads CASSPRDRGLDEQYF. CDR3 coding DNA: TGTGCCAGCAGTCCCCGGGACAGGGGGTTAGACGAGCAGTACTTC.

This rearrangement joins TRBV29-1 to TRBJ2-7; perhaps D is TRBD1 or TRBD2 (6 bases each). Germline V gives CDR1 SQVTM, CDR2 ANQGSEA. The CDR3 contains 14 residues. V gave up 4 bases and J gave up 3 bases, with 16 bases separating them. CDR3 amino acids: CSVGGRDNFYEQYF. The CDR3 DNA reads TGCAGCGTTGGGGGGCGGGACAACTTCTACGAGCAGTACTTC.

The rearrangement joins TRBV4-1 to TRBJ2-2; D is possibly TRBD1 (6 bases). The V gene's germline CDR1 is MGHRA and CDR2 YSYEKL. Trimming pared 4 bases from V and 6 bases from J, leaving 21 bases between. The CDR3 consists of 17 residues. Written as DNA, the CDR3 is TGCGCCAGCAGCCTGGGGCCAGGGGCGCAAGGGGCCGGGGAGCTGTTTTTT. Translating it yields CASSLGPGAQGAGELFF.

The V call is TRBV19, the J call TRBJ1-5, with D unclear. The germline V and J ends were trimmed by 6 bases and 7 bases, with 13 bases remaining between them. Germline assignment: CDR1 LNHDA and CDR2 SQIVND (reference sequence). The CDR3 extends over 13 amino acids. CDR3 region: CASSIQGSQPQHF. The CDR3 region has the DNA TGTGCCAGTAGCATTCAAGGGTCCCAGCCCCAGCATTTT.

This clonotype was detected only a few times. The CDR3 bases are TGCGCCAGCAGCCAAGAATCGGGCTTGGGTAGTGAGCAGTTCTTC. Amino acid sequence: CASSQESGLGSEQFF. The chain has TRBV4-1 and TRBJ2-1; D remains ambiguous. The CDR3 length is 15 residues. Trimming took 0 bases from V and 9 from J, leaving 15 bases between them. CDR1 and CDR2 (germline): MGHRA, YSYEKL.

At least ten counts were recorded for this clonotype. The rearrangement joins TRBV12-3 or TRBV12-4 to TRBJ2-3, with 7 bases fitting TRBD1. This CDR3 is built from 18 residues. Trimming removed 6 bases from V and 0 bases from J; junction bases left unmatched: 15. CDR3 sequence reads: CASRQEEVGTASTDTQYF. DNA of the CDR3: TGTGCCAGCAGACAGGAAGAGGTCGGGACAGCTAGCACAGATACGCAGTATTTT.

This clonotype was seen only a few times. The CDR3 region has the DNA TGTGCCAGCAGCTTAAATTCCCGGCCACCCTACGAGCAGTACTTC. Translation: CASSLNSRPPYEQYF. V is TRBV7-9 and J is TRBJ2-7; D unresolved. With 2 bases removed from V and 2 bases from J, the gap between germline ends came to 13 bases. Germline CDR1 and CDR2: SEHNR and FQNEAQ (reference sequence). There are 15 residues in the CDR3.

The V and J genes are TRBV5-6 and TRBJ2-7; no clear D gene. CDR1 and CDR2 from the germline V gene are SGHDT and YYEEEE. The CDR3 has 14 residues. With 4 bases removed from V and 0 bases from J, the gap between germline ends came to 11 bases. The DNA of the CDR3 is TGTGCCAGCAGCGCCGGGCCTCCCTCCTACGAGCAGTACTTC. This translates into CASSAGPPSYEQYF.

The chain has TRBV9 and TRBJ2-3; a possible D gene is TRBD1 (5 bases). The CDR3 has 13 amino acids. Trimming took 4 bases from V and 9 from J, leaving 15 bases between them. Germline V gene data show CDR1 as SGDLS and CDR2 as YYNGEE. CDR3: CASSPWGPPTQYF. CDR3 bases: TGTGCCAGCAGCCCTTGGGGCCCTCCAACGCAGTATTTT.

This clonotype has only a few counts. The rearrangement links TRBV4-1 to TRBJ2-7; 8 nucleotides agree with TRBD1. CDR3 length: 15 residues. Germline values: CDR1 MGHRA, CDR2 YSYEKL. V was clipped by 5 bases and J by 3 bases; unmatched bases: 9. CDR3 residues: CASSSTGGSGYEQYF. CDR3 bases: TGCGCCAGCAGCTCAACAGGGGGGTCGGGCTACGAGCAGTACTTC.

V gene TRBV20-1 combines with J gene TRBJ2-1, with D possibly matching TRBD1 (6 bases). V lost 3 bases and J lost 6, with 6 bases in between. The CDR3 runs 11 residues. Looked up from germline, CDR1 is DFQATT and CDR2 is SNEGSKA (reference sequence). As DNA, the CDR3 is TGCAGTGCTAGCAGGGGCAATGAGCAGTTCTTC. Amino acid sequence: CSASRGNEQFF.

The chain couples TRBV12-3 or TRBV12-4 to TRBJ1-1; D gene uncertain. The CDR3 runs to 14 residues. The V end was cut by 6 bases, the J end by 5 bases, with 16 bases between. The CDR3 reads CASSLKLGLTEAFF. In nucleotides, the CDR3 is TGTGCCAGCAGCTTAAAACTAGGCCTTACTGAAGCTTTCTTT.

This clonotype was picked up a small number of times. This chain uses TRBV7-8 with TRBJ2-1; 9 bases align to TRBD1. Germline CDR1 SGHVS, CDR2 FQNEAQ. The CDR3 contains 17 residues. Trimming cost V 1 base and J 4 bases; bases outside gene matches: 8. The CDR3 DNA reads TGTGCCAGCAGCTTAGGGACAGGGGAGAGCCCGTACAATGAGCAGTTCTTC. This codes for CASSLGTGESPYNEQFF.

This clonotype has just a few counts. This sequence joins TRBV7-2 and TRBJ2-7; perhaps D is TRBD1 or TRBD2 (6 bases each). V lost 2 bases and J lost 2, with 10 bases in between. This CDR3 spans 14 amino acids. CDR1 is SGHTA, CDR2 FQGNSA, per germline. DNA of the CDR3: TGTGCCAGCAGCTTATTCCGGGGGCCCTACGAGCAGTACTTC. It encodes CASSLFRGPYEQYF.

This clonotype was observed a few times. The rearrangement joins TRBV4-1 to TRBJ1-2; no firm D call. CDR3 size: 12 residues. The germline V and J ends were trimmed by 0 bases and 5 bases, with 4 bases remaining between them. Germline CDR1 is MGHRA and CDR2 is YSYEKL. The CDR3 loop reads CASSQEGYGYTF. The CDR3 DNA reads as TGCGCCAGCAGCCAAGAGGGGTATGGCTACACCTTC.

The table lists this clonotype with a few counts. The V gene is TRBV6-5, the J gene TRBJ1-2; the match to TRBD1 covers 8 bases. The CDR3 consists of 15 residues. Germline V lookup: CDR1 MNHEY, CDR2 SVGAGI. V lost 6 bases and J lost 6; bases outside the gene matches: 12. CDR3 sequence (DNA): TGTGCCAGCAGCCCGAGACAGGGGAAGACAGATGGCTACACCTTC. Its protein product is CASSPRQGKTDGYTF.

The rearrangement uses TRBV12-3 or TRBV12-4 and TRBJ2-7, with 8 bases identical to TRBD2. V lost 3 bases, J lost 5 bases, and 9 bases stayed unmatched. The CDR3 length is 15 residues. DNA for the CDR3: TGTGCCAGCAGTTTTCACGGGGGGGGCCGCAACGAGCAGTACTTC. Its protein product is CASSFHGGGRNEQYF.

This clonotype has only a few counts. V usage is TRBV2 and J usage is TRBJ1-5; the D is unclear. The V gene's germline CDR1 is SNHLY and CDR2 FYNNEI. Deletions cut 6 bases from V and 6 bases from J, with 15 bases between. The CDR3 covers 14 residues. DNA of the CDR3: TGTGCCAGCAGGTTGGAGGGTTCGGGTCAGCCCCAGCATTTT. Its protein is CASRLEGSGQPQHF.